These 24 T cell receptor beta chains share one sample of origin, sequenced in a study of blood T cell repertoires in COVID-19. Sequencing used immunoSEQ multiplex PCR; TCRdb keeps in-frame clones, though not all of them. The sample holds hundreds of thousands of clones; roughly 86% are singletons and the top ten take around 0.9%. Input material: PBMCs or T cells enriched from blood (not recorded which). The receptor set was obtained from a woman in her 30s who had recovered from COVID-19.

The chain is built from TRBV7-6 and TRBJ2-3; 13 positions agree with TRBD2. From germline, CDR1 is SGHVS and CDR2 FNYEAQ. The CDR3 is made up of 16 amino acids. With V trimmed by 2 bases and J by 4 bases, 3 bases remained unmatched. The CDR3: CASSLTSGGVADTQYF. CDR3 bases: TGTGCCAGCAGCTTAACTAGCGGGGGGGTAGCAGATACGCAGTATTTT.

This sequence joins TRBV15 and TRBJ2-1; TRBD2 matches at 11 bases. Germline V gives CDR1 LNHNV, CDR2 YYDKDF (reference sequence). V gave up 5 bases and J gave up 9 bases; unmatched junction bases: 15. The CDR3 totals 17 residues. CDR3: CATSDPQLAGDSGEQFF. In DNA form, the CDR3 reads TGTGCCACCAGCGACCCCCAACTAGCGGGAGATAGCGGTGAGCAGTTCTTC.

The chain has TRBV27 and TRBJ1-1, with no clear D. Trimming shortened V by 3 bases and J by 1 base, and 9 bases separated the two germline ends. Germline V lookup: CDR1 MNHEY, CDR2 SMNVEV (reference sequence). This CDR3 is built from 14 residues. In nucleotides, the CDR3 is TGTGCCAGCAGTTTTAATAGAGGGAACACTGAAGCTTTCTTT. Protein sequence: CASSFNRGNTEAFF.

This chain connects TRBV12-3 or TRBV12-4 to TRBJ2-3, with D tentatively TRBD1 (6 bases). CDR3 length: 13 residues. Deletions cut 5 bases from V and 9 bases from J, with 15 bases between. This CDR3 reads CASSRATGRTQYF. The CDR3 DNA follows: TGTGCCAGCAGTAGAGCTACAGGGCGGACGCAGTATTTT.

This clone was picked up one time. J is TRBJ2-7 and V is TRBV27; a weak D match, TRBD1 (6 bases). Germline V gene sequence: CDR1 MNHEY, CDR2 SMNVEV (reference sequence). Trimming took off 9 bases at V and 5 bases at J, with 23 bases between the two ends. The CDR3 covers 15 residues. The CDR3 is CASRDIPEPWHEQYF. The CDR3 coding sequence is TGTGCCAGTAGGGACATCCCGGAACCATGGCACGAGCAGTACTTC.

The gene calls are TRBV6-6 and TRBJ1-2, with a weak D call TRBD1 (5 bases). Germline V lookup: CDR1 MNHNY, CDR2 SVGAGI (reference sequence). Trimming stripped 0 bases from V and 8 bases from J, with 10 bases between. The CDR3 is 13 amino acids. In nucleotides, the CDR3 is TGTGCCAGCAGTTACTCTGGGGGGGACGGCTACACCTTC. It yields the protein CASSYSGGDGYTF.

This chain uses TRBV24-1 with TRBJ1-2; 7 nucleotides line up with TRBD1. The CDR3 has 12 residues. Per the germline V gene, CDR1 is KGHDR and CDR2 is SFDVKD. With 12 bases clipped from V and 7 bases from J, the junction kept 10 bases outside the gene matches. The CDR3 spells CAASGTVSGYTF. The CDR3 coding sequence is TGTGCCGCCTCCGGGACAGTCTCTGGCTACACCTTC.

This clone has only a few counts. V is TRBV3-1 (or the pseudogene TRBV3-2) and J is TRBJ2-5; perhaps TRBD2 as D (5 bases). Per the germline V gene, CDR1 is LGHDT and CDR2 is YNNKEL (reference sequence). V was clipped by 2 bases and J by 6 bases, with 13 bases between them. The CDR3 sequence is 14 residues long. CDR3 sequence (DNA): TGTGCCAGCAGCCAAAGTAGGACTGTGAAGACCCAGTACTTC. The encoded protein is CASSQSRTVKTQYF.

The CDR3 reads CASSRTGTSPLHF. The CDR3 bases are TGTGCCAGCAGCAGGACAGGGACTTCACCCCTCCACTTT. This chain uses TRBV6-5 with TRBJ1-6; 8 bases agree with TRBD1. Germline assignment: CDR1 MNHEY and CDR2 SVGAGI. This CDR3 is built from 13 residues. The V and J ends lost 6 bases and 9 bases, in that order; junction bases with no gene match: 4.

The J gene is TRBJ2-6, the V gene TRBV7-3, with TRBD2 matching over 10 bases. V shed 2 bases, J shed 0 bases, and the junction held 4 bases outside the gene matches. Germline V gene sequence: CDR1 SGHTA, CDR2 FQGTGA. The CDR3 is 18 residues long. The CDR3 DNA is TGTGCCAGCAGCTTATTCCTAGCGGGGGCCTCTGGGGCCAACGTCCTGACTTTC. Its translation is CASSLFLAGASGANVLTF.

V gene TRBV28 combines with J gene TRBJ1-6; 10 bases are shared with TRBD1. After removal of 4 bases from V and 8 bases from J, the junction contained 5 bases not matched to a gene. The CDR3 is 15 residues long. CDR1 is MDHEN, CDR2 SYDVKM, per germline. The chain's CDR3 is CASSYDRGRYSPLHF. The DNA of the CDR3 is TGTGCCAGCAGTTACGACAGGGGGCGGTATTCACCCCTCCACTTT.

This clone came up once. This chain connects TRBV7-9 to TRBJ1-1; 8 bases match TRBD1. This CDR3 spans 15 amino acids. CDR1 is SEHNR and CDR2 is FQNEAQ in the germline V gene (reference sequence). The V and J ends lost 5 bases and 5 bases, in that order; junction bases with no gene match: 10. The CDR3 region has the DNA TGTGCCAGCAGCCCTCAAACAGGGGGTTGGACTGAAGCTTTCTTT. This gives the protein CASSPQTGGWTEAFF.

The CDR3 bases are TGCGCCAGCAGCTTGGGAGGACTAGCGGGAGGGCTTGTCGAGACCCAGTACTTC. Its protein is CASSLGGLAGGLVETQYF. The J gene is TRBJ2-5, the V gene TRBV5-1; TRBD2 aligns across 15 bases. The CDR3 is made up of 18 amino acids. V lost 0 bases to trimming and J lost 5 bases; unmatched junction nucleotides: 8. Germline CDR1 reads SGHRS; CDR2 reads YFSETQ. Full variable domain (missing parts from reference TRBV5-1 and TRBJ2-5): KAGVTQTPRYLIKTRGQQVTLSCSPISGHRSVSWYQQTPGQGLQFLFEYFSETQRNKGNFPGRFSGRQFSNSRSEMNVSTLELGDSALYLCASSLGGLAGGLVETQYFGPGTRLLVL.

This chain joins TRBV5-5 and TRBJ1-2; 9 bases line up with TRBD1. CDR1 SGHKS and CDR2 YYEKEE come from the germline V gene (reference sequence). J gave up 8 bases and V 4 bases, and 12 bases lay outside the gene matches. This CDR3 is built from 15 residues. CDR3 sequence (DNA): TGTGCCAGCAGCCGTACAGGGGGCGCGGAGTACGGCTACACCTTC. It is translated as CASSRTGGAEYGYTF.

CDR3 sequence: CASSEGDRGNQPQHF. CDR3 sequence (DNA): TGTGCCAGCAGTGAAGGGGACAGGGGAAATCAGCCCCAGCATTTT. The rearrangement joins TRBV2 to TRBJ1-5, with TRBD1 identical over 10 bases. CDR3 size: 15 residues. Trimming cost V 1 base and J 4 bases; bases outside gene matches: 1. In germline, CDR1 is SNHLY, CDR2 FYNNEI.

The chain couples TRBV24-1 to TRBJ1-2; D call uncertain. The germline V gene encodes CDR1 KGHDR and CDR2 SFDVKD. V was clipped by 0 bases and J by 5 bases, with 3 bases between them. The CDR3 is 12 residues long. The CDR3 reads CATSDLTYGYTF. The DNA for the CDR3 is TGTGCCACCAGTGATTTGACATATGGCTACACCTTC.

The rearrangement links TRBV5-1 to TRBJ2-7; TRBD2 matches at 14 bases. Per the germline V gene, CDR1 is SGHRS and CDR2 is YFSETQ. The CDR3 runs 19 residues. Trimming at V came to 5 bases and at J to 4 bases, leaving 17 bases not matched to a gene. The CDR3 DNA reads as TGCGCCAGCAGTGAATGGGTCGGGACTAGCGGGAGAGGGGTTTACGAGCAGTACTTC. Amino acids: CASSEWVGTSGRGVYEQYF.

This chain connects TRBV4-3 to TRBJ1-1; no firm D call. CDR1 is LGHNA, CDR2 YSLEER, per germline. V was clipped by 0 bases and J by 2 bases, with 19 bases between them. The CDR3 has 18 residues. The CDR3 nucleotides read TGCGCCAGCAGCCAAGATCGGGTCAAAATGGCTTTAAACACTGAAGCTTTCTTT. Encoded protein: CASSQDRVKMALNTEAFF.

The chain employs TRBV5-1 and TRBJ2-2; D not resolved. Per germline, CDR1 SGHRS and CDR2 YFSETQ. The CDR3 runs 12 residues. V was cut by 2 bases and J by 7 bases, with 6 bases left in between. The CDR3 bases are TGCGCCAGCAGCTTTTCCGTCGGGGAGCTGTTTTTT. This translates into CASSFSVGELFF.

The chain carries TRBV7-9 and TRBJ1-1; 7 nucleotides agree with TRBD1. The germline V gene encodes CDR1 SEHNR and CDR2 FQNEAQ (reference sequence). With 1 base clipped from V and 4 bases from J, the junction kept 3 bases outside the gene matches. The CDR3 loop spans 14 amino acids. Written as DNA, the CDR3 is TGTGCCAGCAGCTTAGGACAGGGACGCACTGAAGCTTTCTTT. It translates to CASSLGQGRTEAFF.

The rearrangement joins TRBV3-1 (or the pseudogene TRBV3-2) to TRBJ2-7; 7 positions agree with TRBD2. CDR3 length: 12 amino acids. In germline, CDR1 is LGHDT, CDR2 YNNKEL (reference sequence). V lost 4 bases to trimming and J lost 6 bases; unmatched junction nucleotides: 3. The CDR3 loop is CASSLTSSEQYF. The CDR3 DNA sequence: TGTGCCAGCAGCCTGACTAGCTCCGAGCAGTACTTC.

The CDR3 loop reads CASSIRTGGIRETQYF. As DNA, the CDR3 is TGTGCCAGTAGTATAAGGACAGGGGGCATACGGGAGACCCAGTACTTC. The chain has TRBV19 and TRBJ2-5; 11 bases align to TRBD1. The CDR3 consists of 16 residues. From germline, CDR1 is LNHDA and CDR2 SQIVND (reference sequence). The V gene end was trimmed by 2 bases and the J gene end by 5 bases; junction bases not matched to a gene: 7.

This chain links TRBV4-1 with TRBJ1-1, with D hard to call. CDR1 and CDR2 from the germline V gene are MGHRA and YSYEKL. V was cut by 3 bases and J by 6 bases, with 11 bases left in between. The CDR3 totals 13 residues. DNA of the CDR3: TGCGCCAGCAGCCATGGAGAGTGGTCTGAAGCTTTCTTT. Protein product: CASSHGEWSEAFF.

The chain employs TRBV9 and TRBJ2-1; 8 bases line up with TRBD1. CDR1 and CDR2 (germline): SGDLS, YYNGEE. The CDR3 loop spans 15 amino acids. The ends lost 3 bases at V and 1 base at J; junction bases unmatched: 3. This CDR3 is CASSGRDRSYNEQFF. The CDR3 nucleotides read TGTGCCAGCAGCGGCCGGGACAGGTCCTACAATGAGCAGTTCTTC.